These 27 T cell receptor beta chains share one sample of origin, sequenced in a study of T cells after yellow fever vaccination. MiXCR, applied by TCRdb to the 5' RACE reads, yields one record per CDR3 protein. This sample has approximately 160,000 distinct CDR3 sequences, with roughly 9% found just once. The material was CD8+ T cells sorted from PBMCs, obtained 45 days after the yellow fever booster vaccination. All receptors derive from a man between 18 and 29 years old who received the YFV17D yellow fever vaccine.

This clonotype was found a few times. V and J are TRBV7-9 and TRBJ2-5; TRBD1 aligns across 7 bases. Trimming removed 8 bases from V and 2 bases from J; junction bases left unmatched: 5. The CDR3 runs to 13 residues. The germline gives CDR1 SEHNR, CDR2 FQNEAQ (reference sequence). The CDR3 coding sequence is TGTGCCAGCGCTAGGGACAGTCAAGAGACCCAGTACTTC. Translated, it gives CASARDSQETQYF.

This clonotype appeared many times. The chain carries TRBV12-3 or TRBV12-4 and TRBJ2-5; tentative D call: TRBD2 (5 bases). Trimming cost V 3 bases and J 1 base, with 9 bases left between them. The CDR3 has 14 amino acids. CDR3 sequence reads: CASSFEGSQETQYF. The CDR3 DNA is TGTGCCAGCAGTTTCGAGGGCAGCCAAGAGACCCAGTACTTC.

This clonotype has more than one count but fewer than ten. The chain has TRBV20-1 and TRBJ2-5; D is unresolved. This CDR3 comprises 13 residues. Per germline, CDR1 DFQATT and CDR2 SNEGSKA (reference sequence). The germline V and J ends were trimmed by 4 bases and 1 base, with 10 bases remaining between them. For the CDR3, the DNA is TGCAGTGCTACGGTCAGTCTCCAAGAGACCCAGTACTTC. The encoded protein is CSATVSLQETQYF.

The CDR3 is CASNHFRCQVQYF. Written as DNA, the CDR3 is TGTGCCAGCAACCACTTCCGCTGTCAAGTCCAGTACTTC. The V gene is TRBV7-9, the J gene TRBJ2-7; D is unresolved. V was shortened by 7 bases and J by 10 bases, with 20 bases between the two germline ends. This CDR3 contains 13 residues. Germline CDR1 SEHNR, CDR2 FQNEAQ (reference sequence).

There are a few counts of this clonotype. The chain uses TRBV30 and TRBJ2-7; the match to TRBD1 covers 8 bases. This CDR3 comprises 14 residues. J was trimmed by 5 bases and V by 3 bases; bases with no gene match: 9. Germline CDR1 is GTSNPN and CDR2 is SVGIG (reference sequence). This chain's CDR3 is CAWSQGTGRNEQYF. The DNA of the CDR3 is TGTGCCTGGAGCCAGGGGACAGGTCGCAACGAGCAGTACTTC.

The rearrangement links TRBV6-2 or TRBV6-3 to TRBJ2-7, with a tentative D call TRBD1 (5 bases). Per the germline V gene, CDR1 is MNHEY and CDR2 is SVGEGT. Trimming removed 0 bases at V and 6 bases at J, with 9 bases between. CDR3 length: 13 amino acids. The CDR3 is CASSYSNRSEQYV. The CDR3 nucleotides read TGTGCCAGCAGTTACTCGAACAGGAGCGAGCAGTACGTC.

This clonotype has only a few counts. The DNA of the CDR3 is TGTGCCAGCAGTTTTCGGTCGATGGGGGGCGAGCAGTACTTC. This codes for CASSFRSMGGEQYF. This chain links TRBV12-3 or TRBV12-4 with TRBJ2-7, with D maybe TRBD2 (6 bases). This CDR3 region has 14 residues. V was clipped by 3 bases and J by 6 bases, with 15 bases between them.

J is TRBJ2-1 and V is TRBV7-9; D gene unclear. CDR1 and CDR2 (germline): SEHNR, FQNEAQ (reference sequence). V lost 11 bases and J 3 bases, leaving 17 bases between the germline ends. The CDR3 consists of 14 residues. The CDR3 here is CAGLRDTVYNEQFF. CDR3 nucleotides: TGTGCCGGCCTCCGCGATACGGTCTACAATGAGCAGTTCTTC.

In its sample, this clonotype was seen many times. V and J are TRBV13 and TRBJ2-1; TRBD1 might be the D (6 bases). Deletions cut 5 bases from V and 11 bases from J, with 16 bases between. CDR3 length: 13 amino acids. From germline, CDR1 is PRHDT and CDR2 FYEKMQ (reference sequence). The CDR3 DNA follows: TGTGCCAGCAGCCTCCAAGAAGACAGGAAGCAGTTCTTC. Residues: CASSLQEDRKQFF. The variable domain in full, with the rest retrieved from reference TRBV13 and TRBJ2-1, is AAGVIQSPRHLIKEKRETATLKCYPIPRHDTVYWYQQGPGQDPQFLISFYEKMQSDKGSIPDRFSAQQFSDYHSELNMSSLELGDSALYFCASSLQEDRKQFFGPGTRLTVL.

In this sample, this clonotype turned up many times. The chain recombines TRBV6-2 or TRBV6-3 with TRBJ1-5; weak D call: TRBD1 (6 bases). Looked up from germline, CDR1 is MNHEY and CDR2 is SVGEGT. V was shortened by 6 bases and J by 5 bases, with 8 bases between the two germline ends. This CDR3 has 12 amino acids. CDR3 residues: CASRGQYQPQHF. DNA of the CDR3: TGTGCCAGCAGGGGACAATATCAGCCCCAGCATTTT.

This clonotype has only a few counts. This chain joins TRBV9 and TRBJ1-1; D is possibly TRBD1 (5 bases). V dropped 4 bases and J dropped 8 bases, with 15 bases sitting between them. The CDR3 runs to 13 residues. Germline V gives CDR1 SGDLS, CDR2 YYNGEE. CDR3 DNA: TGTGCCAGCAGCCCCGGGGGGGGTCCGGAAGCTTTCTTT. Its protein product is CASSPGGGPEAFF.

The chain links TRBV21-1 to TRBJ1-3. TRBV21-1 is a known pseudogene. The CDR3 runs to 16 residues. In DNA, the CDR3 is TGTGCCAGCAGCAAAGAAGGAGGGGACGGAGGAAACACCATATATTTT. This sequence encodes CASSKEGGDGGNTIYF.

CDR3 sequence (DNA): TGTGCCAGTAGTATGGGGAGGGGGCTGGACCCCCAGTACTTC. Translated, it gives CASSMGRGLDPQYF. The chain recombines TRBV19 with TRBJ2-5; D might be TRBD1 or TRBD2, each matching 7 bases. The germline CDR1 and CDR2 sequences are LNHDA and SQIVND (reference sequence). Trimming stripped 3 bases from V and 9 bases from J, with 17 bases between. This CDR3 comprises 14 residues.

J is TRBJ1-2 and V is TRBV4-2; maybe TRBD1 (6 bases). Germline V lookup: CDR1 LGHNA, CDR2 YNFKEQ. V lost 4 bases to trimming and J lost 8 bases, with 20 bases between them. This CDR3 spans 15 amino acids. CDR3 region: CASSPPVRGASGYTF. The DNA for the CDR3 is TGTGCCAGCAGCCCCCCGGTGAGGGGGGCTTCGGGCTACACCTTC.

This clonotype was found a few times. The V call is TRBV5-1, the J call TRBJ2-1; 12 bases are shared with TRBD2. Germline loops: CDR1 SGHRS, CDR2 YFSETQ. V gave up 4 bases and J gave up 5 bases; unmatched junction bases: 10. This CDR3 is 17 amino acids long. Here the CDR3 reads CASSPTPTSGGHNEQFF. The CDR3 DNA is TGCGCCAGCAGCCCGACTCCGACTAGCGGGGGCCACAATGAGCAGTTCTTC.

The J gene is TRBJ1-5, the V gene TRBV9, with D possibly TRBD1 on 5 matching bases. Trimming stripped 4 bases from V and 8 bases from J, with 19 bases between. This CDR3 is built from 15 residues. The V gene's germline CDR1 is SGDLS and CDR2 YYNGEE. For the CDR3, the DNA is TGTGCCAGCAGCCTGCAGGGAGCGGTTGGGGAGCCCCAGCATTTT. Amino acids: CASSLQGAVGEPQHF. Looking up the rest from reference TRBV9 and TRBJ1-5 gives the full variable domain: DSGVTQTPKHLITATGQRVTLRCSPRSGDLSVYWYQQSLDQGLQFLIQYYNGEERAKGNILERFSAQQFPDLHSELNLSSLELGDSALYFCASSLQGAVGEPQHFGDGTRLSIL.

This clonotype came up a few times. This rearrangement joins TRBV20-1 to TRBJ1-2; TRBD1 is a possible D gene (5 bases). The CDR3 sequence is 14 residues long. Trimming cost V 0 bases and J 8 bases, with 16 bases left between them. From germline, CDR1 is DFQATT and CDR2 SNEGSKA (reference sequence). In nucleotides, the CDR3 is TGCAGTGCTAGAGATGCTCAGGGCGCCGGGGGCTACACCTTC. Protein product: CSARDAQGAGGYTF.

This clonotype appeared a few times. The chain employs TRBV6-2 or TRBV6-3 and TRBJ2-7; D may be TRBD2 (6 bases). Germline V gene data show CDR1 as MNHEY and CDR2 as SVGEGT. This CDR3 contains 13 residues. V was cut by 2 bases and J by 3 bases, with 8 bases left in between. The CDR3 DNA follows: TGTGCCAGCAGTTACGCGGGAAGCTACGAGCAGTACGTC. Translating it yields CASSYAGSYEQYV.

This clonotype was detected a few times. The rearrangement joins TRBV5-7 to TRBJ2-3; TRBD2 might be the D (5 bases). TRBV5-7 is annotated as an ORF whose role is uncertain. The germline V and J ends were trimmed by 5 bases and 6 bases, with 10 bases remaining between them. There are 12 residues in the CDR3. CDR3 sequence reads: CASRGSGDTQYF. DNA for the CDR3: TGTGCCAGCAGAGGATCGGGGGATACGCAGTATTTT.

This clonotype has more than one count but fewer than ten. This chain uses TRBV29-1 with TRBJ2-3; either TRBD1 or TRBD2 may fit D (5 bases each). The ends were cut back, 1 base at V and 3 bases at J, with 14 bases in the middle. Germline CDR1 SQVTM, CDR2 ANQGSEA. The length of the CDR3 is 15 residues. CDR3 in amino acids: CSVEGSGPETDTQYF. CDR3 coding DNA: TGCAGCGTTGAAGGATCGGGGCCCGAGACAGATACGCAGTATTTT.

The chain has TRBV20-1 and TRBJ2-7, with D perhaps being TRBD1 or TRBD2 (5 bases each). Germline CDR1 is DFQATT and CDR2 is SNEGSKA (reference sequence). Trimming cost V 3 bases and J 0 bases, with 15 bases left between them. This CDR3 comprises 15 residues. For the CDR3, the DNA is TGCAGTGCTAGGGATCGGGGCCGGAGCTCCTACGAGCAGTACGTC. Translation: CSARDRGRSSYEQYV.

The table lists this clonotype with a few counts. The rearrangement uses TRBV7-9 and TRBJ2-5; 11 bases map to TRBD1. Unmatched junction bases numbered 8, after V lost 6 bases and J lost 5 bases. CDR1 is SEHNR and CDR2 is FQNEAQ in the germline V gene (reference sequence). The CDR3 loop spans 15 amino acids. The CDR3 nucleotides are TGTGCCAGCAGGCCCCGGACAGGGGGCAGTGAGACCCAGTACTTC. Translated: CASRPRTGGSETQYF.

This clonotype turned up a few times. The chain employs TRBV13 and TRBJ1-1; possibly TRBD1 for D (6 bases). The CDR3 loop spans 15 amino acids. CDR1 is PRHDT and CDR2 is FYEKMQ in the germline V gene (reference sequence). Trimming shortened V by 5 bases and J by 0 bases, and 13 bases separated the two germline ends. DNA for the CDR3: TGTGCCAGCAGCGAACCGGGGGCCATGAACACTGAAGCTTTCTTT. Encoded protein: CASSEPGAMNTEAFF.

This clonotype showed up many times. DNA for the CDR3: TGTGCCAGCAGTGTCCAGGGGGCCGGGGAGCTGTTTTTT. It specifies CASSVQGAGELFF. This sequence joins TRBV6-5 and TRBJ2-2; 7 nucleotides match TRBD1. Unmatched junction bases numbered 3, after V lost 5 bases and J lost 6 bases. This CDR3 is 13 amino acids long. Germline V CDR1 and CDR2: MNHEY, SVGAGI.

This clonotype was seen more than once but under ten times. The chain combines TRBV15 with TRBJ2-7; a weak D match, TRBD1 (6 bases). Trimming removed 0 bases from V and 4 bases from J, with 13 bases in between. Germline values: CDR1 LNHNV, CDR2 YYDKDF (reference sequence). CDR3 length: 15 amino acids. The CDR3 here is CATSRDSLGGYEQYF. DNA of the CDR3: TGTGCCACCAGCAGAGATAGTTTAGGGGGATACGAGCAGTACTTC.

The rearrangement links TRBV27 to TRBJ2-2, with D maybe TRBD2 (5 bases). Germline lookup yields CDR1 MNHEY and CDR2 SMNVEV (reference sequence). The length of the CDR3 is 15 residues. V was trimmed by 0 bases and J by 7 bases, leaving 12 bases between them. The CDR3 bases are TGTGCCAGCAGTTTATCACGGGGTCTAGGCGGGGAGCTGTTTTTT. Its protein is CASSLSRGLGGELFF.

This clonotype was seen more than once but under ten times. V usage is TRBV29-1 and J usage is TRBJ2-1; D not resolved. The germline CDR1 and CDR2 sequences are SQVTM and ANQGSEA. V was pared by 8 bases and J by 8 bases, with 10 bases between. The CDR3 consists of 10 residues. CDR3 amino acids: CSSYWDEQFF. CDR3 nucleotide sequence: TGCAGCTCTTATTGGGATGAGCAGTTCTTC.